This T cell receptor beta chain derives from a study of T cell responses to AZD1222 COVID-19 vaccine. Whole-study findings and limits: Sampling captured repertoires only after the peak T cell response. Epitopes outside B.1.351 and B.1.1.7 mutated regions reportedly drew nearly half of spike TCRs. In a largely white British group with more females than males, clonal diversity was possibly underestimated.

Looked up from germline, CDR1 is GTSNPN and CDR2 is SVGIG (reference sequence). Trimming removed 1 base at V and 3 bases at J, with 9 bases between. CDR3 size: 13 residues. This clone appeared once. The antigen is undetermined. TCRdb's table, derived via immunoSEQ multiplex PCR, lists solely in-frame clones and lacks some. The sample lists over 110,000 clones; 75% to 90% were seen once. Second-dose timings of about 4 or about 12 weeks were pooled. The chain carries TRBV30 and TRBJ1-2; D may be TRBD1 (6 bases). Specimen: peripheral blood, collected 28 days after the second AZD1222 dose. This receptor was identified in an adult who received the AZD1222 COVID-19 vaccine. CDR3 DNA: TGTGCCTGGAGTGGGGGGCAGCACTATGGCTACACCTTC. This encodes CAWSGGQHYGYTF.